The T cell receptor (beta chain) under discussion was sequenced for a study of PD-L1 blockade in urothelial cancer. This CDR3 has 14 residues. Unmatched junction bases numbered 7, after V lost 5 bases and J lost 5 bases. Germline loops: CDR1 MNHGY, CDR2 SAAAGT. Profiled with immunoSEQ multiplex PCR; TCRdb holds only in-frame clones, not every one. The table lists approximately 700 clones, more than 35% of them singletons. The TCR was taken from a man aged 70-80 years with urothelial cancer. The material was tumor tissue, obtained before atezolizumab (anti-PD-L1) treatment. V gene TRBV6-8 combines with J gene TRBJ2-5; 8 bases match TRBD1. For the CDR3, the DNA is TGTGCCAGCAGTGTCGCAGGGGGCACGGAGACCCAGTACTTC. The encoded protein is CASSVAGGTETQYF.